This TCR beta chain was captured by sequencing in a study of cytomegalovirus exposure and HLA in healthy donors. The study's findings and limits: Association of a missense DCLRE1C variant with TCR beta V- and J-gene trimming was reported in a later analysis. It was reported that TCR beta sequences correctly inferred the HLA-A and HLA-B alleles for most subjects.

Vbeta (60) and Jbeta (13) primers were used in the PCR. TCRdb keeps only in-frame clones here, not all; method: immunoSEQ multiplex PCR. The table lists 200,000 to 250,000 clones, roughly 84% of them singletons. V dropped 2 bases and J dropped 7; count of bases not matched to a gene: 13. Germline V gives CDR1 MRHNA, CDR2 SNTAGT. CDR3 size: 18 residues. This donor's file did not include a recorded CMV serostatus. With respect to this clone: Its antigen remains unidentified.

The chain recombines TRBV6-4 with TRBJ1-6; 8 bases fit TRBD1. The sequenced sample was PBMCs. This TCR was sampled from a human donor in good health. The CDR3 bases are TGTGCCAGCAGTGACAAAAGGACAGGGCCTTATGTGAATTCACCCCTCCACTTT. This codes for CASSDKRTGPYVNSPLHF.